These 25 T cell receptor beta chains came from one sample sequenced in a study of blood T cell repertoires in COVID-19. Data came from immunoSEQ multiplex PCR; TCRdb stores just in-frame clones and leaves some out. Among 100,000 or so clones listed, approximately 93% were seen once. Sequenced material: peripheral blood. The receptors stem from a man aged 50 to 60 with active COVID-19.

V is TRBV6-2 or TRBV6-3 and J is TRBJ2-7, with 11 bases lining up with TRBD1. The CDR3 has 16 residues. The V segment lost 6 bases and the J segment 3 bases; nucleotides outside the gene matches: 10. CDR1 is MNHEY, CDR2 SVGEGT, per germline. In nucleotides, the CDR3 is TGTGCCAGCAGCCGATTGGGGACAGGGGGTGGCTACGAGCAGTACGTC. This encodes CASSRLGTGGGYEQYV.

The chain employs TRBV2 and TRBJ1-4, with unresolved D. Germline loops: CDR1 SNHLY, CDR2 FYNNEI. V lost 1 base and J 4 bases, leaving 10 bases between the germline ends. The CDR3 is made up of 15 amino acids. The CDR3 DNA sequence: TGTGCCAGCAGTGAAGTCGGGATTAATAATGAAAAACTGTTTTTT. Residues: CASSEVGINNEKLFF. Together with reference TRBV2 and TRBJ1-4, the CDR3 gives the full variable domain: EPEVTQTPSHQVTQMGQEVILRCVPISNHLYFYWYRQILGQKVEFLVSFYNNEISEKSEIFDDQFSVERPDGSNFTLKIRSTKLEDSAMYFCASSEVGINNEKLFFGSGTQLSVL.

The chain links TRBV5-8 to TRBJ2-7; TRBD1 aligns across 10 bases. The V gene end was trimmed by 0 bases and the J gene end by 3 bases; junction bases not matched to a gene: 3. This CDR3 spans 15 amino acids. Germline V gene lookup returns CDR1 SGHTS and CDR2 YDEGEE. In DNA form, the CDR3 reads TGTGCCAGCAGCTTGGATCGGGACAGGGGCTACGAGCAGTACTTC. Encoded protein: CASSLDRDRGYEQYF.

This chain uses TRBV19 with TRBJ1-2; the D is unclear. The germline V gene encodes CDR1 LNHDA and CDR2 SQIVND (reference sequence). This CDR3 has 13 residues. The germline V and J ends were trimmed by 2 bases and 8 bases, with 12 bases remaining between them. The CDR3 protein is CASSIIPGKGYTF. As DNA, the CDR3 is TGTGCCAGTAGTATAATTCCGGGGAAGGGCTACACCTTC.

This clone was counted a single time. This chain uses TRBV6-2 or TRBV6-3 with TRBJ2-4, with D maybe TRBD1 (6 bases). Trimming removed 3 bases from V and 0 bases from J, with 9 bases in between. The germline V gene encodes CDR1 MNHEY and CDR2 SVGEGT. The CDR3 length is 15 residues. The CDR3 here is CASSYSGVAKNIQYF. The CDR3 DNA reads TGTGCCAGCAGTTATTCAGGGGTAGCCAAAAACATTCAGTACTTC.

The chain combines TRBV24-1 with TRBJ1-2; 7 bases are a match to TRBD1. Germline V lookup: CDR1 KGHDR, CDR2 SFDVKD. V dropped 2 bases and J dropped 5; count of bases not matched to a gene: 10. The CDR3 is 16 amino acids. DNA of the CDR3: TGTGCCACCAGTGATTCCCCCGGGACAGAAGGGTATGGCTACACCTTC. Its translation: CATSDSPGTEGYGYTF.

This clone was found a few times. This chain links TRBV11-3 with TRBJ2-2; D may be TRBD2 (5 bases). CDR3 length: 13 amino acids. Per the germline V gene, CDR1 is SGHNT and CDR2 is YENEEA. Trimming cost V 0 bases and J 8 bases, with 7 bases left between them. CDR3 in DNA: TGTGCCAGCAGCTTAGACGGGGTGGGGGAGCTGTTTTTT. Translating it yields CASSLDGVGELFF.

This chain connects TRBV11-2 to TRBJ2-2, with a weak D call TRBD1 (5 bases). V lost 3 bases and J 5 bases, leaving 10 bases between the germline ends. CDR3 size: 14 residues. CDR1 is SGHAT, CDR2 FQNNGV, per germline. Written as DNA, the CDR3 is TGTGCCAGCAGCTTCGTGGGGCGAACCGGGGAGCTGTTTTTT. Protein sequence: CASSFVGRTGELFF.

The V call is TRBV2, the J call TRBJ2-2; 9 bases agree with TRBD1. Per germline, CDR1 SNHLY and CDR2 FYNNEI. Trimming removed 8 bases from V and 3 bases from J; junction bases left unmatched: 7. The CDR3 sequence is 15 residues long. The chain's CDR3 is CASRVQGAYTGELFF. CDR3 sequence (DNA): TGTGCCAGCCGAGTACAGGGGGCTTACACCGGGGAGCTGTTTTTT.

V and J are TRBV11-2 and TRBJ2-3; 9 positions agree with TRBD2. V was clipped by 6 bases and J by 2 bases; unmatched bases: 12. Germline CDR1 SGHAT, CDR2 FQNNGV. The CDR3 runs 17 residues. The CDR3 region is CASRAYSSGGPTDTQYF. CDR3 in DNA: TGTGCCAGCAGAGCTTACTCCAGCGGGGGGCCCACAGATACGCAGTATTTT.

The chain is built from TRBV5-1 and TRBJ1-4, with 7 bases identical to TRBD1. The germline V gene has CDR1 SGHRS and CDR2 YFSETQ. The CDR3 sequence is 15 residues long. The J segment lost 3 bases and the V segment lost 4 bases, leaving 6 bases of the junction unmatched. CDR3 region: CASSILGTANEKLFF. Written as DNA, the CDR3 is TGCGCCAGCAGCATACTCGGGACAGCTAATGAAAAACTGTTTTTT.

The chain joins TRBV24-1 to TRBJ2-2, with D possibly TRBD2 on 5 matching bases. The CDR3 sequence is 14 residues long. V was cut by 8 bases and J by 0 bases, with 9 bases left in between. Per the germline V gene, CDR1 is KGHDR and CDR2 is SFDVKD. CDR3: CATMERSNTGELFF. For the CDR3, the DNA is TGTGCCACCATGGAGCGGTCGAACACCGGGGAGCTGTTTTTT.

The V call is TRBV7-9, the J call TRBJ1-4; 8 bases line up with TRBD1. Germline CDR1 SEHNR, CDR2 FQNEAQ (reference sequence). CDR3 length: 14 amino acids. Unmatched junction bases numbered 2, after V lost 2 bases and J lost 6 bases. This CDR3 reads CASSLQGAYEKLFF. In DNA, the CDR3 is TGTGCCAGCAGCTTACAGGGGGCCTATGAAAAACTGTTTTTT.

The chain links TRBV6-5 to TRBJ2-5; TRBD2 agrees at 15 bases. The length of the CDR3 is 14 residues. J gave up 7 bases and V 10 bases, and 7 bases lay outside the gene matches. CDR1 and CDR2 (germline): MNHEY, SVGAGI. For the CDR3, the DNA is TGTGCCACTAGGACTAGCGGGGGGGCTGGGACCCAGTACTTC. Translated: CATRTSGGAGTQYF.

The chain combines TRBV9 with TRBJ2-3; TRBD2 matches 9 bases. Per germline, CDR1 SGDLS and CDR2 YYNGEE. The J segment lost 2 bases and the V segment lost 2 bases, leaving 3 bases of the junction unmatched. The CDR3 runs to 15 residues. The CDR3 sequence is CASSVGTSPTDTQYF. The CDR3 nucleotides read TGTGCCAGCAGCGTCGGGACTAGCCCCACAGATACGCAGTATTTT.

This clone has a handful of counts. The CDR3, as DNA: TGCAGCGTTGATGGCAGAATCAATGGCTACACCTTC. It is translated as CSVDGRINGYTF. The chain employs TRBV29-1 and TRBJ1-2; no reliable D call. Germline V gives CDR1 SQVTM, CDR2 ANQGSEA. Trimming took 3 bases from V and 6 from J, leaving 11 bases between them. The CDR3 runs to 12 residues.

This clone was counted a single time. The chain links TRBV27 to TRBJ2-1, with TRBD2 identical over 13 bases. V was pared by 3 bases and J by 7 bases, with 3 bases of the junction left unmatched. The germline V gene encodes CDR1 MNHEY and CDR2 SMNVEV (reference sequence). The CDR3 has 15 residues. CDR3 amino acids: CASSFSTSGGNEQFF. As DNA, the CDR3 is TGTGCCAGCAGTTTCTCGACTAGCGGGGGGAATGAGCAGTTCTTC.

This rearrangement joins TRBV5-4 to TRBJ1-1; perhaps TRBD1 as D (5 bases). Trimming cost V 2 bases and J 0 bases, with 14 bases left between them. Germline loops: CDR1 SGHNT, CDR2 YYREEE (reference sequence). The CDR3 contains 16 residues. The CDR3 sequence is CASSFPRGRMNTEAFF. The CDR3 DNA reads TGTGCCAGCAGCTTCCCTAGGGGCCGCATGAACACTGAAGCTTTCTTT. Using reference TRBV5-4 and TRBJ1-1 for the parts outside the CDR3, the full variable domain is ETGVTQSPTHLIKTRGQQVTLRCSSQSGHNTVSWYQQALGQGPQFIFQYYREEENGRGNFPPRFSGLQFPNYSSELNVNALELDDSALYLCASSFPRGRMNTEAFFGQGTRLTVV.

The chain employs TRBV9 and TRBJ2-1, with TRBD2 matching over 8 bases. The J segment lost 6 bases and the V segment lost 2 bases, leaving 7 bases of the junction unmatched. Germline V gives CDR1 SGDLS, CDR2 YYNGEE. The CDR3 is 15 amino acids. The CDR3 DNA reads as TGTGCCAGCAGCGTCACGGGGGGGCCGGGCAATGAGCAGTTCTTC. Its translation is CASSVTGGPGNEQFF.

In DNA form, the CDR3 reads TGTGCCACCACCAACTGGGGAGTCAATGAGCAGTTCTTC. This translates into CATTNWGVNEQFF. The chain joins TRBV25-1 to TRBJ2-1; D is possibly TRBD2 (5 bases). Germline V gene sequence: CDR1 MGHDK, CDR2 SYGVNS. CDR3 size: 13 residues. V lost 10 bases and J 6 bases, leaving 16 bases between the germline ends.

This chain connects TRBV5-1 to TRBJ2-5; the match to TRBD2 covers 9 bases. Germline V CDR1 and CDR2: SGHRS, YFSETQ. CDR3 length: 12 residues. The ends lost 4 bases at V and 5 bases at J; junction bases unmatched: 0. The CDR3 loop is CASSAGGETQYF. The CDR3 region has the DNA TGCGCCAGCAGCGCGGGGGGGGAGACCCAGTACTTC.

On this clone itself: In the same sample, other DNA sequences code for this CDR3. V gene TRBV5-1 combines with J gene TRBJ2-1, with 9 bases identical to TRBD2. The CDR3 runs to 15 residues. The V segment lost 0 bases and the J segment 5 bases; nucleotides outside the gene matches: 3. Germline-derived CDR1 and CDR2 are SGHRS and YFSETQ. CDR3 DNA: TGCGCCAGCAGCTTGGTGACTAGCGGCAACAATGAGCAGTTCTTC. Amino acid sequence: CASSLVTSGNNEQFF.

V usage is TRBV6-1 and J usage is TRBJ1-6; maybe TRBD1 (5 bases). Trimming stripped 4 bases from V and 0 bases from J, with 16 bases between. This CDR3 has 18 residues. Per the germline V gene, CDR1 is MNHNS and CDR2 is SASEGT. DNA of the CDR3: TGTGCCAGCAGTGGGACAACCATTAAGAGCTCCTATAATTCACCCCTCCACTTT. The encoded protein is CASSGTTIKSSYNSPLHF.

This chain connects TRBV2 to TRBJ2-4; tentatively, D is TRBD1 (6 bases). Germline V CDR1 and CDR2: SNHLY, FYNNEI. Trimming left V 2 bases short and J 2 bases short, with 13 bases between. This CDR3 region has 16 residues. CDR3 loop: CASSEITWGPKNIQYF. The CDR3, as DNA: TGTGCCAGCAGTGAAATAACTTGGGGGCCCAAAAACATTCAGTACTTC. The full variable domain, with the rest looked up from reference TRBV2 and TRBJ2-4, is EPEVTQTPSHQVTQMGQEVILRCVPISNHLYFYWYRQILGQKVEFLVSFYNNEISEKSEIFDDQFSVERPDGSNFTLKIRSTKLEDSAMYFCASSEITWGPKNIQYFGAGTRLSVL.

Of note for this clone: One junction end does not reproduce the germline sequence, and a read error may be involved. The chain employs TRBV11-3 and TRBJ1-1; 10 positions agree with TRBD1. This CDR3 contains 14 residues. Germline V gene lookup returns CDR1 SGHNT and CDR2 YENEEA. The CDR3 loop reads CASGQGEGNAEAFF. The DNA for the CDR3 is TGTGCCAGCGGACAGGGGGAGGGGAACGCTGAAGCTTTCTTT.